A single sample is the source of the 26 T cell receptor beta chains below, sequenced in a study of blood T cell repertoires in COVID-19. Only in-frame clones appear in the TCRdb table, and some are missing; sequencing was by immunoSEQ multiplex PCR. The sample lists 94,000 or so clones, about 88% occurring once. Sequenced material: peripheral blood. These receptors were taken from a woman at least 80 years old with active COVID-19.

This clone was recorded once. The CDR3, as DNA: TGTGCCAGCAGCGGACGGGACAGAACCGATAGCAATCAGCCCCAGCATTTT. Protein sequence: CASSGRDRTDSNQPQHF. V and J are TRBV3-1 (or the pseudogene TRBV3-2) and TRBJ1-5; TRBD1 aligns across 7 bases. After removal of 5 bases from V and 0 bases from J, the junction contained 10 bases not matched to a gene. The CDR3 spans 17 residues. The germline V gene encodes CDR1 LGHDT and CDR2 YNNKEL (reference sequence).

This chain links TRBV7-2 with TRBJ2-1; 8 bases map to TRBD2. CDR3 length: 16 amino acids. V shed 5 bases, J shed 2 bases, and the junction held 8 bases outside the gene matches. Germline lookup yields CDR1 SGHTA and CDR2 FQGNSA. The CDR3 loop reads CASSPSLAGPYNEQFF. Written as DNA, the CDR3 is TGTGCCAGCAGCCCCTCGCTAGCGGGCCCCTACAATGAGCAGTTCTTC.

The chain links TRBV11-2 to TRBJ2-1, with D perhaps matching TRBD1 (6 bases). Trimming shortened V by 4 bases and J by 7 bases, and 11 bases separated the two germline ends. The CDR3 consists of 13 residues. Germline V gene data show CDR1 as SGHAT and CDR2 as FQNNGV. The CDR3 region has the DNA TGTGCCAGCAGCTCAGACAGGAAGAATGAGCAGTTCTTC. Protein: CASSSDRKNEQFF.

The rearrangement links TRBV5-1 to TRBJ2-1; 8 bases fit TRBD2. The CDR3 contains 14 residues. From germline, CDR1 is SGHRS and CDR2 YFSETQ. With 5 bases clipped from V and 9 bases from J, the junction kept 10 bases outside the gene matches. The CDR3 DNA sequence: TGCGCCAGCAGTGATACAGCGGGAGTAGGTGAGCAGTTCTTC. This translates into CASSDTAGVGEQFF.

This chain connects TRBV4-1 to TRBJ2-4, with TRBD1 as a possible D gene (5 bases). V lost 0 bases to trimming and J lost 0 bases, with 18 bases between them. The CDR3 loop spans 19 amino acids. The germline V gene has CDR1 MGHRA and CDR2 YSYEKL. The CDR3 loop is CASSQEGLRAVLAKNIQYF. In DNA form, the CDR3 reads TGCGCCAGCAGCCAAGAGGGGCTTCGGGCAGTTCTAGCCAAAAACATTCAGTACTTC.

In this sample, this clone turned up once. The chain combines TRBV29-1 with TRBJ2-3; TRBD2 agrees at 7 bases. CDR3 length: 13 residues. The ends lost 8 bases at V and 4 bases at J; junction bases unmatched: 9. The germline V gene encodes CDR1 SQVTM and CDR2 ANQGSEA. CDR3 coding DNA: TGCAGCTCCGGGCTGGCGGGGGCAGATACGCAGTATTTT. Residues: CSSGLAGADTQYF.

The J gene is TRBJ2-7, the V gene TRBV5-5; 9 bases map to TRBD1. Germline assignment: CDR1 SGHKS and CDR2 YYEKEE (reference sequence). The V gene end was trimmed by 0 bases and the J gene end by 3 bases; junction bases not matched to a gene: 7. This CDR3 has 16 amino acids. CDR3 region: CASSLVAGTGIYEQYF. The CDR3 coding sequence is TGTGCCAGCAGCTTGGTTGCCGGGACAGGGATCTACGAGCAGTACTTC.

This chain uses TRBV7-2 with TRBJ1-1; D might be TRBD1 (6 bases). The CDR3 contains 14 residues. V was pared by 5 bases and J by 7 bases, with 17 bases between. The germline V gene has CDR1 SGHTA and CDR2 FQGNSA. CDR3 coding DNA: TGTGCCAGCAGCCCCCAGACAGGCCCCTATGAAGCTTTCTTT. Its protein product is CASSPQTGPYEAFF.

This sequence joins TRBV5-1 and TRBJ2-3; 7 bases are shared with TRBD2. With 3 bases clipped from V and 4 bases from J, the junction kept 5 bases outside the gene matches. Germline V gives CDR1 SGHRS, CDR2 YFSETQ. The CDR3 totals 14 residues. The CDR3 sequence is CASSWEGRADTQYF. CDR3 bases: TGCGCCAGCAGCTGGGAGGGACGCGCAGATACGCAGTATTTT.

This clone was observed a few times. The CDR3 sequence: CASTPRRDYEQYF. Here the CDR3 DNA reads TGTGCCAGCACCCCAAGACGGGATTACGAGCAGTACTTC. The V and J genes are TRBV6-2 or TRBV6-3 and TRBJ2-7, with a possible D match to TRBD2 (5 bases). The CDR3 extends over 13 amino acids. Per the germline V gene, CDR1 is MNHEY and CDR2 is SVGEGT. The ends were cut back, 7 bases at V and 4 bases at J, with 14 bases in the middle.

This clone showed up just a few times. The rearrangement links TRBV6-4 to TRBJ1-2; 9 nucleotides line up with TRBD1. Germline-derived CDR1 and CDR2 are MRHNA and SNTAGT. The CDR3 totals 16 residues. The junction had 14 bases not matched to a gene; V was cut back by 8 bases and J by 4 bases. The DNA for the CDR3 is TGTGCCAGCGGTCACAGGGGGCGCGAGAGTGGCTATGGCTACACCTTC. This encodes CASGHRGRESGYGYTF.

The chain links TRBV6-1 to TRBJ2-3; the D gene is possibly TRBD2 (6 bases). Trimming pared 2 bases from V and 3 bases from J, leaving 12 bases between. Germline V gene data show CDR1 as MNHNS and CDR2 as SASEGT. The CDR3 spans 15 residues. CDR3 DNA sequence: TGTGCCAGCAGTGAACGTGGGGGGACGACAGATACGCAGTATTTT. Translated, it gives CASSERGGTTDTQYF.

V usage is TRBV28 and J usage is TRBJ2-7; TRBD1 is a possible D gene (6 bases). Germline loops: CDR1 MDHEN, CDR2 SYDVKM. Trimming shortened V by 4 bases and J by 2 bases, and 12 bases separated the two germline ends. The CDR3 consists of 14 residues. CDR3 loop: CASSSHGQTYEQYF. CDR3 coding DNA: TGTGCCAGCAGTTCTCACGGACAGACCTACGAGCAGTACTTC.

For the CDR3, the DNA is TGTGCCACCAGTGATGCCGGGGCTAGCGGCCACAATGAGCAGTTCTTC. This encodes CATSDAGASGHNEQFF. V usage is TRBV24-1 and J usage is TRBJ2-1, with 7 nucleotides matching TRBD2. Trimming at V came to 3 bases and at J to 5 bases, leaving 9 bases not matched to a gene. The germline gives CDR1 KGHDR, CDR2 SFDVKD. The CDR3 is 16 residues long.

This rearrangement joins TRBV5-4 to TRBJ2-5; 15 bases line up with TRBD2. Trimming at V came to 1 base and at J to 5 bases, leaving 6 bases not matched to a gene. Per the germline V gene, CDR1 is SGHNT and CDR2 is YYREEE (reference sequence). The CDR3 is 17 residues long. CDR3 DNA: TGTGCCAGCAGCTTGCGGGGACTAGCGGGAGGATGGGAGACCCAGTACTTC. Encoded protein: CASSLRGLAGGWETQYF. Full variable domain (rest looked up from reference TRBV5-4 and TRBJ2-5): ETGVTQSPTHLIKTRGQQVTLRCSSQSGHNTVSWYQQALGQGPQFIFQYYREEENGRGNFPPRFSGLQFPNYSSELNVNALELDDSALYLCASSLRGLAGGWETQYFGPGTRLLVL.

The CDR3 sequence: CAWSVLADSYEQYF. The DNA for the CDR3 is TGTGCCTGGAGTGTTCTAGCAGATTCCTACGAGCAGTACTTC. The genes are TRBV30 and TRBJ2-7, with a weak D call TRBD2 (5 bases). Germline V CDR1 and CDR2: GTSNPN, SVGIG (reference sequence). V was clipped by 0 bases and J by 1 base, with 10 bases between them. This CDR3 contains 14 residues.

In nucleotides, the CDR3 is TGCGCCAGCAGCTTGGATGCGTCCCGACAGGGTGGGTACGAGCAGTACTTC. Translation: CASSLDASRQGGYEQYF. The rearrangement links TRBV5-1 to TRBJ2-7; 7 bases match TRBD1. CDR3 length: 17 amino acids. Germline CDR1 reads SGHRS; CDR2 reads YFSETQ. The V gene end was trimmed by 0 bases and the J gene end by 4 bases; junction bases not matched to a gene: 13.

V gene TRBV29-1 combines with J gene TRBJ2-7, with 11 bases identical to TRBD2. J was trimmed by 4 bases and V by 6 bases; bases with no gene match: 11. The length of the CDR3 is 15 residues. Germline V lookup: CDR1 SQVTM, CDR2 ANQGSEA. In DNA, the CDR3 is TGCAGCGTCGCGGGACTAGCGGTCTCAACTTACGAGCAGTACTTC. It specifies CSVAGLAVSTYEQYF.

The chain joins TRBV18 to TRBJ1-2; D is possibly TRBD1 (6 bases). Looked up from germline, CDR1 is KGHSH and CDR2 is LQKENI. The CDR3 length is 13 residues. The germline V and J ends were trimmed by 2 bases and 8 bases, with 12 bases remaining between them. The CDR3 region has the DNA TGTGCCAGCTCACCAGTAACAGGGATCGGCTACACCTTC. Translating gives CASSPVTGIGYTF.

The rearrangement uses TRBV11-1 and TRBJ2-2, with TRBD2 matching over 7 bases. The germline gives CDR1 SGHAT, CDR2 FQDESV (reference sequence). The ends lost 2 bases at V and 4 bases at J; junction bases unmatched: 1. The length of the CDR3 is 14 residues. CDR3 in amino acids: CASSLREGTGELFF. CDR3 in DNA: TGTGCCAGCAGCTTAAGGGAGGGCACCGGGGAGCTGTTTTTT.

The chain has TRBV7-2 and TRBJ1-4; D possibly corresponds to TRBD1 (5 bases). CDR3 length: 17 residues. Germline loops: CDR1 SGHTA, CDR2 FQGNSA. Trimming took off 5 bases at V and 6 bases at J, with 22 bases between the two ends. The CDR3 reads CASSRGLGGGGYEKLFF. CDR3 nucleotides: TGTGCCAGCAGCCGGGGCCTTGGGGGTGGGGGGTATGAAAAACTGTTTTTT. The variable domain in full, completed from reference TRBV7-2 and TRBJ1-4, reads GAGVSQSPSNKVTEKGKDVELRCDPISGHTALYWYRQSLGQGLEFLIYFQGNSAPDKSGLPSDRFSAERTGGSVSTLTIQRTQQEDSAVYLCASSRGLGGGGYEKLFFGSGTQLSVL.

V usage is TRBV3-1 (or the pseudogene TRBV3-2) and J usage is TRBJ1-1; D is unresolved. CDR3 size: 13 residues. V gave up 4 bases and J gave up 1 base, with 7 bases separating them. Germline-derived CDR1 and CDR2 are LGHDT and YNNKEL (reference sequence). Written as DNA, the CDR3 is TGTGCCAGCAGCCGTAGTGAGAACACTGAAGCTTTCTTT. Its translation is CASSRSENTEAFF.

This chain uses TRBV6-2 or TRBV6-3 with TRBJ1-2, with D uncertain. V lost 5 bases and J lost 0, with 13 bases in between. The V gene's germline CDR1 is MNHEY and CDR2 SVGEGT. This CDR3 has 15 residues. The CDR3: CASSDSPIANYGYTF. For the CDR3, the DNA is TGTGCCAGCAGTGATAGTCCTATAGCTAACTATGGCTACACCTTC.

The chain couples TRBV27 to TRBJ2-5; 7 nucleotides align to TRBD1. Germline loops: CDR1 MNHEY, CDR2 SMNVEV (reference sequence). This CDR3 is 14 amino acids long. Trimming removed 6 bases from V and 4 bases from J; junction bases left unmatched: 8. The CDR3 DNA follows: TGTGCCAGCAGGCGACCCGGGACAGTAGAGACCCAGTACTTC. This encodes CASRRPGTVETQYF.

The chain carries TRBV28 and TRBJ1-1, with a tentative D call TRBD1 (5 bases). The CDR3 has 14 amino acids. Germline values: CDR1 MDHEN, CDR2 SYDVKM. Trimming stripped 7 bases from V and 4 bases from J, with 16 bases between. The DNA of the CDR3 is TGTGCCAGCACCTCACATGGGGGGAGCACTGAAGCTTTCTTT. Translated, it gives CASTSHGGSTEAFF.

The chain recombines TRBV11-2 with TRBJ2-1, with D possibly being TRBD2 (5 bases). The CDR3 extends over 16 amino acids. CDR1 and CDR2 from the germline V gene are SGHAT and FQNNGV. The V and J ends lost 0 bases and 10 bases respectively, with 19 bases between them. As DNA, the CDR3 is TGTGCCAGCAGCTTAGATCGCAGCGCCTTAGGGAGCGAGCAGTTCTTC. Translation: CASSLDRSALGSEQFF.